The 6 T cell receptor beta chains below were found in one sample sequenced in a study of shared clonotypes between healthy human individuals (dated by TCRdb to the early 2020s). The library relied on the immunoSEQ multiplex PCR assay. Here the immuneACCESS table is served through TCRdb, limited to in-frame sequences with V and J called. Missing clones are a known gap in these copies; in checked studies unresolved V genes cover under half, and the rest lacks a known reason. This sample comprises more than 2,000,000 clones, 93% of them detected only once. The ten largest clones take up about 0.39% of the sample. Sequencing was done on a sample of naive CD4+ T cells from PBMCs. Per the publication, the cell subset or site label means: CD45RA+ positively selected. The receptors were gathered from a man between 18 and 35 years old in good health. Some clones in this sample may be carry-over from other donors' samples.

V and J are TRBV5-1 and TRBJ2-7; 7 positions agree with TRBD1. V gave up 0 bases and J gave up 6 bases; unmatched junction bases: 3. The CDR3 contains 13 residues. The V gene's germline CDR1 is SGHRS and CDR2 YFSETQ. CDR3 nucleotides: TGCGCCAGCAGCTTGGAGACAGGGTCCGAGCAGTACTTC. It specifies CASSLETGSEQYF.

Note on this clone: In the same sample, other DNA sequences code for this CDR3. V gene TRBV29-1 combines with J gene TRBJ2-6; unclear D gene. Trimming took 6 bases from V and 1 from J, leaving 4 bases between them. CDR3 length equals 12 residues. Germline CDR1 is SQVTM and CDR2 is ANQGSEA. The CDR3 coding sequence is TGCAGCGTCTTATCTGGGGCCAACGTCCTGACTTTC. Amino acid sequence: CSVLSGANVLTF.

The rearrangement links TRBV7-2 to TRBJ2-5; D not certain. The DNA end favors TRBJ2-7, so the J call may be wrong. The CDR3 extends over 12 amino acids. Germline V lookup: CDR1 SGHTA, CDR2 FQGNSA. The CDR3 loop reads CASSPGSGEQYF. The CDR3 nucleotides are TGTGCCAGCAGCCCCGGGTCGGGCGAGCAGTACTTC.

The chain has TRBV7-7 and TRBJ2-2; D uncertain. The V gene's germline CDR1 is SSHAT and CDR2 FNYEAQ (reference sequence). Trimming took 1 base from V and 6 from J, leaving 9 bases between them. The CDR3 loop spans 14 amino acids. Here the CDR3 reads CASSLVPGSGELFF. Here the CDR3 DNA reads TGTGCCAGCAGCTTAGTTCCCGGGTCCGGGGAGCTGTTTTTT.

CDR3 nucleotides: TGTGCCAGCAGCTCTAGCGGGAACGCATACGAGCAGTACTTC. This gives the protein CASSSSGNAYEQYF. The chain has TRBV5-4 and TRBJ2-7; 9 bases agree with TRBD2. From germline, CDR1 is SGHNT and CDR2 YYREEE (reference sequence). The CDR3 loop spans 14 amino acids. J was trimmed by 4 bases and V by 3 bases; bases with no gene match: 5.

Here the CDR3 reads CASSLSGTGMNYEQYF. The CDR3 DNA follows: TGTGCCAGCAGCTTATCCGGGACAGGGATGAACTACGAGCAGTACTTC. The chain joins TRBV5-5 to TRBJ2-7; 9 bases match TRBD1. Germline CDR1 and CDR2: SGHKS and YYEKEE (reference sequence). The CDR3 runs 16 residues. V shed 2 bases, J shed 3 bases, and the junction held 9 bases outside the gene matches. Looking up the rest from reference TRBV5-5 and TRBJ2-7 gives the full variable domain: DAGVTQSPTHLIKTRGQQVTLRCSPISGHKSVSWYQQVLGQGPQFIFQYYEKEERGRGNFPDRFSARQFPNYSSELNVNALLLGDSALYLCASSLSGTGMNYEQYFGPGTRLTVT.